These 6 T cell receptor beta chains were all obtained from the same sample, sequenced in a study of blood T cell repertoires in COVID-19 (dated by TCRdb to the early 2020s). The library was made by the immunoSEQ multiplex PCR assay. TCRdb provides this immuneACCESS table in a form limited to in-frame rearrangements. Some clones are lacking; in checked studies, under half of them reflect an unresolved V gene, and why the rest are absent is not known. The sample table records 75,000 to 100,000 clones; roughly 87% of these occur just once. Of the sample, about 7% falls within the top ten clones. The sequenced sample consisted of peripheral blood. The source of these receptors is a man in his 70s with acute or convalescent COVID-19.

V gene TRBV4-3 combines with J gene TRBJ1-2; D remains ambiguous. V was clipped by 0 bases and J by 4 bases, with 6 bases between them. Per the germline V gene, CDR1 is LGHNA and CDR2 is YSLEER. This CDR3 region has 13 residues. Here the CDR3 DNA reads TGCGCCAGCAGCCAAGACGGACTCTATGGCTACACCTTC. Amino acids: CASSQDGLYGYTF.

V gene TRBV6-4 combines with J gene TRBJ2-2, with D possibly TRBD2 on 6 matching bases. The CDR3 totals 13 residues. V was cut by 5 bases and J by 4 bases, with 8 bases left in between. Germline loops: CDR1 MRHNA, CDR2 SNTAGT. This CDR3 reads CASSTGVTGELFF. As DNA, the CDR3 is TGTGCCAGCAGTACGGGAGTCACCGGGGAGCTGTTTTTT.

This clone was counted only a few times. The gene calls are TRBV28 and TRBJ2-2; 9 bases line up with TRBD1. This CDR3 is 16 amino acids long. CDR1 is MDHEN and CDR2 is SYDVKM in the germline V gene. The V segment lost 5 bases and the J segment 7 bases; nucleotides outside the gene matches: 11. CDR3 sequence reads: CASSRQGGRYGGELFF. The CDR3 coding sequence is TGTGCCAGCAGTCGACAGGGGGGGCGCTACGGCGGGGAGCTGTTTTTT.

As for this clone: A junction end diverges from the germline sequence, so it may reflect a read error. V is TRBV7-8 and J is TRBJ2-3; tentatively, D is TRBD2 (6 bases). Germline assignment: CDR1 SGHVS and CDR2 FQNEAQ. The CDR3 is made up of 11 amino acids. The CDR3 sequence is CASSPGLLLNF. The CDR3, as DNA: TGTGCCAGCAGCCCCGGACTACTATTAAATTTT.

In this sample, this clone turned up a few times. The J gene is TRBJ2-6, the V gene TRBV7-9; weak D call: TRBD1 (5 bases). Germline CDR1 and CDR2: SEHNR and FQNEAQ (reference sequence). The CDR3 spans 16 residues. Trimming left V 2 bases short and J 2 bases short, with 10 bases between. The CDR3 DNA sequence: TGTGCCAGCAGCTTACAAGGGGCCCCTGGGGCCAACGTCCTGACTTTC. This gives the protein CASSLQGAPGANVLTF.

The chain combines TRBV9 with TRBJ2-1; 7 bases are a match to TRBD2. Germline trimming cut 0 bases from V and 11 bases from J; bases unmatched to any gene: 5. In germline, CDR1 is SGDLS, CDR2 YYNGEE. This CDR3 comprises 13 residues. The CDR3 reads CASSVGLAEQQFF. CDR3 nucleotides: TGTGCCAGCAGCGTAGGTCTAGCGGAACAGCAGTTCTTC. Combining the CDR3 with reference TRBV9 and TRBJ2-1 gives the whole variable domain DSGVTQTPKHLITATGQRVTLRCSPRSGDLSVYWYQQSLDQGLQFLIQYYNGEERAKGNILERFSAQQFPDLHSELNLSSLELGDSALYFCASSVGLAEQQFFGPGTRLTVL.